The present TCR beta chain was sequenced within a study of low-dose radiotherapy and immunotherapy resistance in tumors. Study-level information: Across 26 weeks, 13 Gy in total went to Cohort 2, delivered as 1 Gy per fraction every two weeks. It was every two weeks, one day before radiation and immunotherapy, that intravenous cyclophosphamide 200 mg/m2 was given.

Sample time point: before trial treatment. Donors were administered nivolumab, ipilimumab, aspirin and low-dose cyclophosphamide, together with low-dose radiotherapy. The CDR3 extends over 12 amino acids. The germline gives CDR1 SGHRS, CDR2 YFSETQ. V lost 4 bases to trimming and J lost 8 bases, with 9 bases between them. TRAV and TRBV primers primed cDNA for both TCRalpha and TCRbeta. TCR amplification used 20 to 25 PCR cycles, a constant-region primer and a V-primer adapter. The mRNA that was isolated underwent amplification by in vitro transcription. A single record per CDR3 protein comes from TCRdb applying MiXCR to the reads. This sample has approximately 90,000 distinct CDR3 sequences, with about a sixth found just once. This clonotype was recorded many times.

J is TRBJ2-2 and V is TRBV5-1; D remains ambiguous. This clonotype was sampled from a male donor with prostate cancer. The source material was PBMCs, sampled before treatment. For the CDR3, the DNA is TGCGCCAGCAGCCCCCCGTCGGGGGAGCTGTTTTTT. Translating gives CASSPPSGELFF.